A selection of T cell receptor beta chains follows, all from one sample in a study of blood T cells in healthy people across ages. TCRdb recomputed calls from the 5' RACE reads with MiXCR, one row per CDR3 protein. The profile shows roughly 560,000 distinct CDR3 sequences, more than 20% of them singletons. These data were also reused for a study on T cells of mothers and their children.

Sequenced sample: blood. These receptors were obtained from a boy between 10 and 17 years old in good health. CDR3s include the opening cysteine and the closing phenylalanine or tryptophan. The D gene is left open where the match is weak. Clone sizes are given selectively: once, few, many, or a class where the clone is expanded.

d_call clone_size j_call v_call cdr3_nt cdr3_aa
- - TRBJ1-2 TRBV4-2 TGTGCCAGCAGCCGATTATCGCAGGGAGAAAGAAGCTACGCCTTC CASSRLSQGERSYAF
TRBD1 few TRBJ1-2 TRBV4-1 TGCGCCAGCAGCCCCAGGGGGCGAGGACCTAACTATGGCTACACCTTC CASSPRGRGPNYGYTF
TRBD2 few TRBJ2-1 TRBV10-3 TGTGCCATCAGTGACAGCGGGAGGGCTTCACTCCGGTCCTCCTACAATGAGCAGTTCTTC CAISDSGRASLRSSYNEQFF
- - TRBJ2-3 TRBV2 TGTGCCAGCAGTGAACCCACGCTAAGCACAGATACGCAGTATTTT CASSEPTLSTDTQYF
- - TRBJ1-1 TRBV6-6 TGTGCCAGCAGTTACAACTTGGGACGCGGCCCTGAAGCTTTCTTT CASSYNLGRGPEAFF
TRBD1 few TRBJ1-2 TRBV29-1 TGCAGCGTTGATTCTGGGACAGGGGGCGGACGCGCCTATGGCTACACCTTC CSVDSGTGGGRAYGYTF
TRBD1 many TRBJ1-4 TRBV5-1 TGTGCCAGCAGCTTACAGGGGACTAATGAAAAACTGTTTTTT CASSLQGTNEKLFF
TRBD2 few TRBJ2-7 TRBV6-2/TRBV6-3 TGTGTCAGCAGTCCTAGCGGTTACCCCTACGAGCAGTACTTC CVSSPSGYPYEQYF
TRBD2 - TRBJ2-4 TRBV28 TGTGCCAGCAGTTCGCGGGGGGAGGCCAAAAACATTCAGTACTTC CASSSRGEAKNIQYF
TRBD2 many TRBJ2-3 TRBV12-5 TGTGCTAGTGGTTCGGGACTACGCACAGATACGCAGTATTTT CASGSGLRTDTQYF
- - TRBJ2-5 TRBV20-1 TGCAGTGCTAGTGCGGGCAGGGCTGAGACCCAGTACTTC CSASAGRAETQYF
- - TRBJ1-1 TRBV10-3 TGTGCCATCAGTGATATAAGGGGCTGGGACACTGAAGCTTTCTTT CAISDIRGWDTEAFF
TRBD2 - TRBJ2-4 TRBV20-1 TGCAGTGGGGGGGGGACTAGCGGAAACATTCAGTACTTC CSGGGTSGNIQYF
- - TRBJ2-3 TRBV4-1 TGCGCCAGCAGCCAAGTCGGGGCGAATACAGATACGCAGTATTTT CASSQVGANTDTQYF
TRBD2 - TRBJ2-1 TRBV6-5 TGTGCCAGCAGTCACTCGATGCCTAGCGGGAGTCAGGGTGAGCAGTTCTTC CASSHSMPSGSQGEQFF
- few TRBJ2-1 TRBV6-2/TRBV6-3 TGTGCCAGCAGTTCCTCCGATGAGCAGTTCTTC CASSSSDEQFF
- - TRBJ1-2 TRBV29-1 TGCAGCGCTCTCCGGCGGGACTATGGCTACACCTTC CSALRRDYGYTF
- once TRBJ2-7 TRBV11-2 TGTGCCAGCAGCTTAGATCCTGGTACAGTTTCCGAGCAGTACTTC CASSLDPGTVSEQYF
TRBD1 - TRBJ1-1 TRBV11-2 TGTGCCAGCAGCTCGACCACAGGGGGGAACACTGAAGCTTTCTTT CASSSTTGGNTEAFF
- few TRBJ2-1 TRBV9 TGTGCCAGCAGCCCAGGAGGGGGGCATGAGCAGTTCTTC CASSPGGGHEQFF
- - TRBJ2-5 TRBV15 TGTGCCACCAGGCCTCAGGTACAAGAGACCCAGTACTTC CATRPQVQETQYF
TRBD2 few TRBJ2-7 TRBV5-1 TGCGCCAGCAGCTTGGGTTCTAGCGGGAGTTTGGCGGTAAACGAGCAGTACTTC CASSLGSSGSLAVNEQYF
TRBD1 - TRBJ1-2 TRBV5-1 TGCGCCAGCAGCTTGCGTCGGACAGGATATAACTATGGCTACACCTTC CASSLRRTGYNYGYTF
TRBD1 - TRBJ2-2 TRBV12-5 TGTGCTAGTGGTTTGGTACCTTACGGACAGGGGGGTACCGGGGAGCTGTTTTTT CASGLVPYGQGGTGELFF
- few TRBJ2-7 TRBV20-1 TGCAGTGCTAGAGATCGGGAGACTTTCGGCCTCGAGCAGTACTTC CSARDRETFGLEQYF
TRBD2 - TRBJ2-1 TRBV7-2 TGTGCCAGCAGCTTAGCACCTTCAGCGGGGGGGATGGATGAGCAGTTCTTC CASSLAPSAGGMDEQFF
- - TRBJ2-7 TRBV4-3 TGCGCCAGCAGCCAAGATCCGGGGACTCGGAAATTCTCCTACGAGCAGTACTTC CASSQDPGTRKFSYEQYF
- - TRBJ1-4 TRBV20-1 TGCAGTGCCGCCAGGGGTGCAACTAATGAAAAACTGTTTTTT CSAARGATNEKLFF
- few TRBJ2-1 TRBV27 TGTGCCAGCAGTTTGGGTCAGGGGCTCGATGAGCAGTTCTTC CASSLGQGLDEQFF
- few TRBJ2-7 TRBV20-1 TGCAGTGCTAGAGACGGGGGAGACCGGGGGGAGCAGTACTTC CSARDGGDRGEQYF
- few TRBJ2-7 TRBV27 TGTGCCAGCAGTTTAGTCACAGGGTACGAGCAGTACTTC CASSLVTGYEQYF
- - TRBJ2-3 TRBV4-3 TGCGCCAGCAGCCCGCAGCGTAGAGATACGCAGTATTTT CASSPQRRDTQYF
- - TRBJ2-2 TRBV6-5 TGTGCCAGCAGTTACGGTCCGATGACCGGGGAGCTGTTTTTT CASSYGPMTGELFF
TRBD2 - TRBJ2-1 TRBV7-9 TGTGCCAGCAGCCTGACTAGCGGGAGGACTAATGAGCAGTTCTTC CASSLTSGRTNEQFF
- many TRBJ2-7 TRBV29-1 TGCAGCGTTGGGCTTTCCTACGAGCAGTACTTC CSVGLSYEQYF
- - TRBJ2-2 TRBV29-1 TGCAGCGTTAAGGGCCCCGCCGGGGAGCTGTTTTTT CSVKGPAGELFF
- many TRBJ2-2 TRBV20-1 TGCAGTGCCAGACGAGGGTCGGACACCGGGGAGCTGTTTTTT CSARRGSDTGELFF
TRBD2 few TRBJ2-3 TRBV7-9 TGTGCCAGCAGCTTATGGCTAGCGGGAAATACAGATACGCAGTATTTT CASSLWLAGNTDTQYF
TRBD1 few TRBJ2-4 TRBV5-6 TGTGCCAGCAGCCGTGATTGGACAGGGCCGGCCAAAAACATTCAGTACTTC CASSRDWTGPAKNIQYF
- - TRBJ2-7 TRBV7-6 TGTGCCAGCAGCTTATTCGAAGACGAGCAGTACTTC CASSLFEDEQYF
TRBD2 many TRBJ2-7 TRBV6-6 TGTGCCAGCAGTTACTCGGGAGGGAGCTCCTACGAGCAGTACTTC CASSYSGGSSYEQYF
- many TRBJ2-2 TRBV11-1 TGTGCCAGCAGCTTAGTGTTGGGGGCCGGGGAGCTGTTTTTT CASSLVLGAGELFF
- many TRBJ2-7 TRBV6-2/TRBV6-3 TGTGCCAGCAGTTACAGATGGAGTCGGGGCAGTACCTACGAGCAGTACTTC CASSYRWSRGSTYEQYF
TRBD1 once TRBJ1-1 TRBV6-1 TGTGCCAGCAGTGATTCCTTAAGGGGGCAAAGACGAATGATCACTGAAGCTTTCTTT CASSDSLRGQRRMITEAFF
TRBD1 - TRBJ1-1 TRBV7-9 TGTGCCAGCAGCCGGACAGGGGATATAGCTGAAGCTTTCTTT CASSRTGDIAEAFF
TRBD2 few TRBJ2-1 TRBV6-1 TGTGCCAGCAGCACCACTCCTAGCGGGGGACCCTACAATGAGCAGTTCTTC CASSTTPSGGPYNEQFF
- - TRBJ2-5 TRBV30 TGTGCCTGGAGTGTCTTAGGGAAAGAGACCCAGTACTTC CAWSVLGKETQYF
TRBD1 - TRBJ2-6 TRBV7-9 TGTGCCCCCGGGGGACAGGGACGCTCTGGGGCCAACGTCCTGACTTTC CAPGGQGRSGANVLTF
- few TRBJ2-1 TRBV6-5 TGTGCCAGCAGTTACGAGGGACGGCGGTTCTTC CASSYEGRRFF
- - TRBJ1-6 TRBV18 TGTGCCAGCTCACTTCAGACGGCTAATTCACCCCTCCACTTT CASSLQTANSPLHF
- few TRBJ2-1 TRBV2 TGTGCCAGCAGTGGAGTGACAGGTGACAATGAGCAGTTCTTC CASSGVTGDNEQFF
- - TRBJ2-7 TRBV7-9 TGTGCCAGCAGCGCATCATACAGGGCCCCGGAGCAGTACTTC CASSASYRAPEQYF